This T cell receptor beta chain was sequenced for a study of shared clonotypes between healthy human individuals. How the authors handled the data: Junction-only sequences produced by ImmunoSEQ had no quality scores, so filtering differed. Some clones are missing from TCRdb's copy, which holds only in-frame ones; the method was immunoSEQ multiplex PCR. The V and J calls and clone size come from that table; D and trimming were worked out from the DNA. The sample consists of roughly 1,500,000 clones, around 98% of them appearing once. Germline lookup yields CDR1 MGHDK and CDR2 SYGVNS. The V gene lost 6 bases and the J gene lost 3 bases, with 3 bases spanning the gap. The CDR3 sequence is 11 residues long.

The chain combines TRBV25-1 with TRBJ2-1; no clear D gene. The source material was naive CD4+ T cells sorted from blood. Subset given: CD45RA+ positively selected. This TCR was sampled from a man aged 25-40 years in good health. CDR3 sequence reads: CASSLYNEQFF. CDR3 nucleotides: TGTGCCAGCAGCCTCTACAATGAGCAGTTCTTC. The whole variable domain, remainder taken from reference TRBV25-1 and TRBJ2-1, is EADIYQTPRYLVIGTGKKITLECSQTMGHDKMYWYQQDPGMELHLIHYSYGVNSTEKGDLSSESTVSRIRTEHFPLTLESARPSHTSQYLCASSLYNEQFFGPGTRLTVL.